One and the same sample provided the 8 T cell receptor beta chains below, sequenced in a study of CD8 T cells in Susac syndrome. cDNA came from approximately 0.5 to 1 ug RNA primed by random hexamers. TCRdb fed the immunoSEQ multiplex PCR reads into MiXCR, producing one record per CDR3 protein. This table holds about 300,000 distinct CDR3 sequences, 65% to 90% found once. The sample taken for sequencing was CD8+ T cells from PBMCs. Every receptor here comes from a human donor with multiple sclerosis.

The sample holds a few counts of this clonotype. The chain recombines TRBV6-1 with TRBJ2-7; no definite D call. Between the trimmed V and J ends, which lost 11 bases and 2 bases, there was a span of 19 bases. The CDR3 sequence is 14 residues long. Germline CDR1 reads MNHNS; CDR2 reads SASEGT. The CDR3 spells CAAHGRVRAYEQYF. The DNA of the CDR3 is TGTGCCGCCCACGGCCGGGTCAGAGCCTACGAGCAGTACTTC.

V gene TRBV7-2 combines with J gene TRBJ2-5; either TRBD1 or TRBD2 may fit D (6 bases each). The CDR3 runs 15 residues. CDR1 is SGHTA, CDR2 FQGNSA, per germline. V was cut by 4 bases and J by 4 bases, with 16 bases left in between. The CDR3 sequence: CASSWGTGGLETQYF. CDR3 sequence (DNA): TGTGCCAGCAGCTGGGGAACCGGGGGCCTAGAGACCCAGTACTTC. The full variable domain, its missing parts supplied by reference TRBV7-2 and TRBJ2-5, is GAGVSQSPSNKVTEKGKDVELRCDPISGHTALYWYRQSLGQGLEFLIYFQGNSAPDKSGLPSDRFSAERTGGSVSTLTIQRTQQEDSAVYLCASSWGTGGLETQYFGPGTRLLVL.

This chain uses TRBV7-6 with TRBJ2-1; D might be TRBD1 (6 bases). Trimming removed 1 base at V and 3 bases at J, with 16 bases between. Per germline, CDR1 SGHVS and CDR2 FNYEAQ. This CDR3 spans 17 amino acids. CDR3 protein: CASSLVGEAGVYNEQFF. Here the CDR3 DNA reads TGTGCCAGCAGCTTAGTAGGTGAGGCAGGGGTCTACAATGAGCAGTTCTTC.

The chain carries TRBV24-1 and TRBJ2-7, with D tentatively TRBD1 (6 bases). Germline CDR1 KGHDR, CDR2 SFDVKD. V lost 7 bases to trimming and J lost 1 base, with 10 bases between them. The CDR3 totals 13 residues. CDR3 sequence (DNA): TGTGCCACCAGCGACAGGTCTTCCTACGAGCAGTACTTC. It specifies CATSDRSSYEQYF.

J is TRBJ1-1 and V is TRBV7-2, with no clear D. This CDR3 spans 14 amino acids. V gave up 2 bases and J gave up 0 bases, with 7 bases separating them. The germline V gene has CDR1 SGHTA and CDR2 FQGNSA. CDR3 nucleotides: TGTGCCAGCAGCTTAATTGGAGTGAACACTGAAGCTTTCTTT. This gives the protein CASSLIGVNTEAFF.

J is TRBJ1-4 and V is TRBV6-2 or TRBV6-3; D is uncertain. Germline-derived CDR1 and CDR2 are MNHEY and SVGEGT. V was pared by 2 bases and J by 5 bases, with 9 bases between. CDR3 size: 14 residues. In DNA form, the CDR3 reads TGTGCCAGCAGTTACGTCGGCCTGAATGAAAAACTGTTTTTT. Amino acid sequence: CASSYVGLNEKLFF.

This clonotype has only one observation. V and J are TRBV28 and TRBJ1-4; possible D gene TRBD1, 5 bases. This CDR3 contains 16 residues. From germline, CDR1 is MDHEN and CDR2 SYDVKM. Trimming left V 6 bases short and J 0 bases short, with 14 bases between. The CDR3 region is CASRGLRTPTNEKLFF. In nucleotides, the CDR3 is TGTGCCAGCAGGGGGCTGAGGACCCCAACTAATGAAAAACTGTTTTTT.

The J gene is TRBJ1-1, the V gene TRBV30; D uncertain. Germline CDR1 GTSNPN, CDR2 SVGIG (reference sequence). The CDR3 spans 11 residues. V lost 4 bases to trimming and J lost 5 bases, with 8 bases between them. Written as DNA, the CDR3 is TGTGCCTGGAAGGGTACTACTGAAGCTTTCTTT. This translates into CAWKGTTEAFF.